The 20 T cell receptor beta chains below all came from one sample that was sequenced in a study of CD4 and CD8 cells across lung adenocarcinoma regions (dated by TCRdb to the late 2010s). Libraries came from PCR. Sequencing relied on a HiSeq X Ten. Through fastp at Q25 and MiXCR, TCRdb rebuilt clones from the public reads, retaining in-frame beta chains. Entries are consolidated by CDR3 protein sequence, retaining the most common genes and DNA. The sample yields about 5,500 distinct CDR3 sequences; approximately 50% were counted once. The top ten constitute less than 20% of the sample. Source material: CD4+ T cells from the margin of a lung tumor. This specimen's cell subset or site label, per the study, means: tumor margin region. Receptors were obtained from a male donor with lung adenocarcinoma. The CD4 and CD8 labels of this study may be unreliable.

This clonotype is judged medium-sized (0.01 to 0.1%). The chain is built from TRBV10-2 and TRBJ2-1; TRBD2 might be the D (5 bases). The CDR3 sequence is 13 residues long. Trimming removed 5 bases from V and 8 bases from J, with 13 bases in between. Germline V gives CDR1 WSHSY, CDR2 SAAADI. The chain's CDR3 is CASSPLWGDEQFF. The DNA of the CDR3 is TGCGCCAGCAGTCCCCTATGGGGAGATGAGCAGTTCTTC.

The V call is TRBV5-1, the J call TRBJ2-5, with TRBD2 matching over 7 bases. The J call may be wrong; the DNA end is better matched by TRBJ2-1. The CDR3 consists of 13 residues. Germline V gene data show CDR1 as SGHRS and CDR2 as YFSETQ. The CDR3 reads CASSFRTSNEQFF. Here the CDR3 DNA reads TGCGCCAGCAGCTTCCGGACTAGCAATGAGCAGTTCTTC.

The CDR3 region has the DNA TGTGCCAGCAACCGTGGCAATCAGCCCCAGCATTTT. Protein product: CASNRGNQPQHF. The chain employs TRBV6-1 and TRBJ1-5; D is unclear. The V and J ends lost 7 bases and 2 bases respectively, with 6 bases between them. CDR1 MNHNS and CDR2 SASEGT come from the germline V gene. The CDR3 is made up of 12 amino acids.

This clonotype occurred many times. V usage is TRBV25-1 and J usage is TRBJ2-2; TRBD1 matches at 9 bases. CDR3 size: 16 residues. Germline CDR1 and CDR2: MGHDK and SYGVNS. V shed 6 bases and J 4 bases; nucleotides not matched to a gene: 9. The CDR3 loop reads CASSDGQGSGTGELFF. In DNA, the CDR3 is TGTGCCAGCAGCGATGGACAGGGGTCAGGCACCGGGGAGCTGTTTTTT.

J is TRBJ2-1 and V is TRBV4-2; 14 bases are a match to TRBD2. CDR1 and CDR2 from the germline V gene are LGHNA and YNFKEQ. The CDR3 covers 16 residues. Unmatched junction bases numbered 6, after V lost 4 bases and J lost 7 bases. The CDR3 reads CASSLGTSGSWNEQFF. The CDR3 nucleotides are TGTGCCAGCAGCCTGGGGACTAGCGGGAGCTGGAATGAGCAGTTCTTC.

The V and J genes are TRBV12-3 or TRBV12-4 and TRBJ2-7; 8 nucleotides align to TRBD1. The CDR3 length is 13 residues. With 6 bases clipped from V and 7 bases from J, the junction kept 8 bases outside the gene matches. The CDR3 sequence: CASSAQGAGEQYF. Here the CDR3 DNA reads TGTGCCAGCAGCGCCCAGGGGGCGGGGGAGCAGTACTTC.

In its sample, this clonotype is medium-sized (0.01 to 0.1%). The chain employs TRBV5-1 and TRBJ2-1; the match to TRBD2 covers 10 bases. CDR1 and CDR2 from the germline V gene are SGHRS and YFSETQ. V lost 3 bases to trimming and J lost 6 bases; unmatched junction nucleotides: 9. The CDR3 contains 16 residues. This CDR3 is CASSSALAGVGNEQFF. In DNA, the CDR3 is TGCGCCAGCAGCTCAGCTCTAGCGGGAGTTGGCAATGAGCAGTTCTTC.

This clonotype appeared a few times. The chain has TRBV27 and TRBJ2-3; TRBD1 matches 11 bases. V was clipped by 5 bases and J by 4 bases; unmatched bases: 5. Germline values: CDR1 MNHEY, CDR2 SMNVEV (reference sequence). The CDR3 covers 15 residues. The CDR3 spells CASSQDRGLPDTQYF. In DNA form, the CDR3 reads TGTGCCAGCAGTCAGGACAGGGGGCTCCCAGATACGCAGTATTTT.

The chain employs TRBV6-4 and TRBJ2-1; D is possibly TRBD2 (6 bases). CDR3 length: 15 residues. Deletions cut 3 bases from V and 6 bases from J, with 15 bases between. Germline V CDR1 and CDR2: MRHNA, SNTAGT. CDR3 bases: TGTGCCAGCAGTGAGTCTTCGGGAGAGGTCAATGAGCAGTTCTTC. This codes for CASSESSGEVNEQFF.

This clonotype is categorized as large. The CDR3: CASRRTGSQYF. The DNA for the CDR3 is TGTGCCAGCAGGAGAACGGGTTCCCAGTACTTC. This chain connects TRBV6-1 to TRBJ2-5; D uncertain. The CDR3 runs 11 residues. Trimming took off 6 bases at V and 9 bases at J, with 11 bases between the two ends. Germline V CDR1 and CDR2: MNHNS, SASEGT.

The chain carries TRBV27 and TRBJ2-5; 7 bases align to TRBD1. The DNA end is more similar to TRBJ2-7, so the J call may be wrong. The CDR3 totals 14 residues. Per the germline V gene, CDR1 is MNHEY and CDR2 is SMNVEV (reference sequence). The CDR3 protein is CASRSGDSLGEQYF. The CDR3 nucleotides are TGTGCCAGCAGGTCCGGGGACAGCCTGGGCGAGCAGTACTTC.

The CDR3 sequence is CASSPGASSDTQYF. The CDR3 DNA reads as TGTGCCAGCAGCCCAGGGGCTAGTTCAGATACGCAGTATTTT. V and J are TRBV7-2 and TRBJ2-3; possibly TRBD1 for D (6 bases). The CDR3 consists of 14 residues. The V end was cut by 5 bases, the J end by 4 bases, with 13 bases between. Germline V gene lookup returns CDR1 SGHTA and CDR2 FQGNSA.

With respect to this clonotype: A junction end diverges from the germline sequence, so it may reflect a read error. CDR3 amino acids: CVSRERRTDIQYF. Here the CDR3 DNA reads TGTGTCTCGAGGGAGAGACGCACAGACATTCAGTACTTT. The chain carries TRBV27 and TRBJ2-3, with D perhaps TRBD2 (5 bases). The CDR3 has 13 residues. Germline V CDR1 and CDR2: MNHEY, SMNVEV (reference sequence).

This clonotype was detected many times. This chain uses TRBV6-1 with TRBJ2-5; the match to TRBD2 covers 13 bases. J lost 5 bases, V lost 6 bases, and 9 bases had no gene match. Germline loops: CDR1 MNHNS, CDR2 SASEGT. The CDR3 sequence is 16 residues long. This chain's CDR3 is CASSPTSGRRGETQYF. The CDR3 DNA is TGTGCCAGCAGCCCGACTAGCGGGAGGAGGGGGGAGACCCAGTACTTC.

The rearrangement joins TRBV4-1 to TRBJ2-2, with D uncertain. Trimming left V 1 base short and J 4 bases short, with 13 bases between. The CDR3 runs 16 residues. CDR1 and CDR2 from the germline V gene are MGHRA and YSYEKL. The DNA of the CDR3 is TGCGCCAGCAGCCAAGTTGATATGGGATTCACCGGGGAGCTGTTTTTT. Translating it yields CASSQVDMGFTGELFF.

This clonotype was seen only a few times. V is TRBV24-1 and J is TRBJ1-1; D is perhaps TRBD1 (5 bases). Trimming removed 8 bases at V and 0 bases at J, with 9 bases between. The germline CDR1 and CDR2 sequences are KGHDR and SFDVKD. CDR3 size: 13 residues. CDR3 DNA: TGTGCCACCAAACAGGACTTGAACACTGAAGCTTTCTTT. Encoded protein: CATKQDLNTEAFF.

V is TRBV25-1 and J is TRBJ2-2; D is undetermined. There are 13 residues in the CDR3. Germline CDR1 reads MGHDK; CDR2 reads SYGVNS. V lost 8 bases and J lost 0, with 7 bases in between. The CDR3: CASRLPNTGELFF. The CDR3 region has the DNA TGTGCCAGCCGACTCCCGAACACCGGGGAGCTGTTTTTT. The complete variable domain, with remaining parts taken from reference TRBV25-1 and TRBJ2-2, reads EADIYQTPRYLVIGTGKKITLECSQTMGHDKMYWYQQDPGMELHLIHYSYGVNSTEKGDLSSESTVSRIRTEHFPLTLESARPSHTSQYLCASRLPNTGELFFGEGSRLTVL.

V and J are TRBV6-1 and TRBJ2-1; 9 bases match TRBD1. The DNA end favors TRBJ2-5, so the J call may be wrong. Germline CDR1 is MNHNS and CDR2 is SASEGT. The CDR3 has 15 residues. CDR3 sequence reads: CASSEAETGGETQYF. In DNA form, the CDR3 reads TGTGCCAGCAGTGAAGCGGAGACAGGGGGAGAGACCCAGTACTTC.

This clonotype was seen only a few times. This rearrangement joins TRBV27 to TRBJ2-1, with 10 bases lining up with TRBD1. The ends lost 7 bases at V and 5 bases at J; junction bases unmatched: 8. CDR3 length equals 15 residues. The germline CDR1 and CDR2 sequences are MNHEY and SMNVEV (reference sequence). For the CDR3, the DNA is TGTGCCAGCAATCCCGGGACAGGGGTTCACAATGAGCAGTTCTTC. It specifies CASNPGTGVHNEQFF.

The chain carries TRBV6-5 and TRBJ2-7, with 9 bases fitting TRBD2. The CDR3 has 17 residues. V was clipped by 2 bases and J by 3 bases; unmatched bases: 11. Germline CDR1 MNHEY, CDR2 SVGAGI. The CDR3 nucleotides are TGTGCCAGCAGTTACGGGTTTGACGGGACTAGCAGCTACGAGCAGTACTTC. Translated: CASSYGFDGTSSYEQYF.